This T cell receptor beta chain was recorded in a study of T-cell reconstitution after alpha-beta-depleted transplantation in children. The V and J ends lost 4 bases and 11 bases respectively, with 20 bases between them. The length of the CDR3 is 14 residues. Construction of the TCRbeta library involved unique molecular identifiers. MiXCR was run by TCRdb on the PCR reads, yielding one entry per CDR3 protein. The repertoire consists of 350,000 to 400,000 distinct CDR3 sequences, with 10% to 15% occurring once and the leading ten covering about 4%. A few counts support this clonotype. The chain uses TRBV12-3 or TRBV12-4 and TRBJ1-2; D might be TRBD1 (5 bases). Specimen: PBMCs, collected from the stem cell graft. The receptor was derived from a human donor who donated a stem cell graft to a child with Fanconi anemia. The DNA for the CDR3 is TGTGCCAGCAGTTACAATCCGGGCGAGACAGCATACACCTTC. It specifies CASSYNPGETAYTF.